This T cell receptor beta chain was recorded in a study of tumor and adjacent non-tumor tissue in lung cancer. Notes on the study in general: Normal lung showed higher cumulative top 100 clone frequency than tumor.

A modified ARM-PCR protocol with three rounds of nested PCR amplified TCRbeta. MiXCR, run by TCRdb on the multiplex PCR reads, gives a single entry per CDR3 protein. The table has some 100,000 distinct CDR3 sequences, roughly three fifths seen once. RNA was extracted from bulk tissue without any cell sorting. The normal lung tissue was taken more than 3 cm from the tumor edge. For this clonotype: The antigen is unknown.

The sequenced sample consisted of distant non-tumor lung tissue. The sequence was obtained from a man in his 60s with non-small cell lung cancer.

The CDR3 is CASSESGGLAGDEQFF. The CDR3 coding sequence is TGCGCCAGCAGCGAATCTGGGGGACTAGCGGGAGATGAGCAGTTCTTC. The gene calls are TRBV4-1 and TRBJ2-1; TRBD2 matches at 14 bases. The V gene end was trimmed by 5 bases and the J gene end by 8 bases; junction bases not matched to a gene: 8. CDR3 length: 16 amino acids. Germline lookup yields CDR1 MGHRA and CDR2 YSYEKL.